The rows below give T cell receptor beta chains drawn from one sample of a study of spatial heterogeneity in lung cancer. Each CDR3 protein gets one entry after TCRdb re-called the 5' RACE reads with MiXCR. The sample carries more than 85,000 distinct CDR3 sequences, 7.5% to 10% recorded once. The sample in question was PBMCs, obtained at surgery. The receptors derive from a male donor with early-stage non-small cell lung cancer. Each CDR3 is given with its conserved first and last residue. D genes are given only for firm matches. A clone size is listed for some rows: how often the clone was seen (once, few, many), or a class if it is expanded.

size	D	V	J	DNA	CDR3
many	.	TRBV20-1	TRBJ2-3	TGCAGTGCTAGTTACCGGAACAGGGTGACAGATACGCAGTATTTT	CSASYRNRVTDTQYF
.	TRBD2	TRBV10-3	TRBJ2-3	TGTGCCATTAATGGCGGGGGTTCCACAGATACGCAGTATTTT	CAINGGGSTDTQYF
many	.	TRBV29-1	TRBJ2-1	TGCAGCGTGAGGGGAGGCGGAACCTACAATGAGCAGTTCTTC	CSVRGGGTYNEQFF
many	TRBD1	TRBV7-3	TRBJ1-4	TGTGCCAGCAGCCAGACAGGGGGTTCGGCTAATGAAAAACTGTTTTTT	CASSQTGGSANEKLFF
few	TRBD2	TRBV18	TRBJ2-4	TGTGCCAGCTCACCGTTGCCTAGCGGACCCAAAAACATTCAGTACTTC	CASSPLPSGPKNIQYF
many	.	TRBV20-1	TRBJ2-5	TGCAGTGCTAGGCCGGGACAAACACAAGAGACCCAGTACTTC	CSARPGQTQETQYF
many	.	TRBV7-8	TRBJ1-2	TGTGCCAGCAGCCTACAGCCCTCCGAGGGGTATGGCTACACCTTC	CASSLQPSEGYGYTF
many	.	TRBV28	TRBJ1-1	TGTGCCAGCAGCTACGGACAGTTCGGCACTGAAGCTTTCTTT	CASSYGQFGTEAFF
few	.	TRBV6-6	TRBJ1-4	TGTGCCAGCAGTGGATGGTTTTTGGAAAAACTGTTTTTT	CASSGWFLEKLFF
.	TRBD2	TRBV7-9	TRBJ2-4	TGTGCCAGCAGCTTAACGGGACTAGAGTCCAAAAACATTCAGTACTTC	CASSLTGLESKNIQYF
many	.	TRBV30	TRBJ2-3	TGTGCCTGGCTGGCTCCATCTTCGGATACGCAGTATTTT	CAWLAPSSDTQYF
.	TRBD2	TRBV9	TRBJ2-7	TGTGCCAGCAGCCCAGATGGACTAGCAACCTACGAGCAGTACTTC	CASSPDGLATYEQYF
few	.	TRBV28	TRBJ1-4	TGTGCCAGCAGTCCCCCGGGCCGCGAGGAAAAACTGTTTTTT	CASSPPGREEKLFF
many	TRBD1	TRBV5-1	TRBJ1-1	TGCGCCAGCAGCCTTCCTCGGACAGGGGCTGAAGCTTTCTTT	CASSLPRTGAEAFF
few	.	TRBV6-2/TRBV6-3	TRBJ1-1	TGTGCCAGCACCCAACCGGTCCAGAAGAACACTGAAGCTTTCTTT	CASTQPVQKNTEAFF
many	TRBD2	TRBV3-1	TRBJ2-5	TGTGCCAGCAGCCGAGGACTAGCGGGGGGTCAAGAGACCCAGTACTTC	CASSRGLAGGQETQYF
many	.	TRBV15	TRBJ2-5	TGTGCCACCAGCAGAGATCCTAGGAGCGCGGAGACCCAGTACTTC	CATSRDPRSAETQYF
.	.	TRBV5-1	TRBJ2-7	TGCGCCAGCAGCTTCGACTTTACCTACGAGCAGTACTTC	CASSFDFTYEQYF
.	TRBD2	TRBV30	TRBJ2-4	TGTGCCTGGAGTGTACTAGCGGGGGCCGGGGGCATTCAGTACTTC	CAWSVLAGAGGIQYF
.	.	TRBV5-1	TRBJ2-1	TGCGCCATCCCGACAACCTACAATGAGCAGTTCTTC	CAIPTTYNEQFF
.	.	TRBV6-2/TRBV6-3	TRBJ2-7	TGTGCCAGCAGTAAACCCCCGGCGGGCGAGCAGTACTTC	CASSKPPAGEQYF
.	.	TRBV28	TRBJ2-1	TGTGCCAGCATAGGTGGCGGGACCTCCTCCTACAATGAGCAGTTCTTC	CASIGGGTSSYNEQFF
.	TRBD2	TRBV5-1	TRBJ2-1	TGCGCCAGCAGCTTCCTAGCGGGAGGGGGTGAGCAGTTCTTC	CASSFLAGGGEQFF
few	.	TRBV20-1	TRBJ1-1	TGCAGCTCCGACAAGAACACTGAAGCTTTCTTT	CSSDKNTEAFF
few	.	TRBV12-3/TRBV12-4	TRBJ1-2	TGTGCCAGCAGTTTAGTCACCGGGGGTGGCTACACCTTC	CASSLVTGGGYTF
.	TRBD2	TRBV28	TRBJ2-1	TGTGCCAGCAGTTTGGGGACTAGCGTGAGCTCCTACAATGAGCAGTTCTTC	CASSLGTSVSSYNEQFF
.	.	TRBV2	TRBJ2-7	TGTGCCAGCACTGGTTCCTACGAGCAGTACTTC	CASTGSYEQYF
few	.	TRBV29-1	TRBJ1-2	TGCAGCGTTAGTAAATGGGTCACGGGTGCCGCTAACTATGGCTACACCTTC	CSVSKWVTGAANYGYTF
.	.	TRBV7-2	TRBJ2-5	TGTGCCAGCAGCTGGGGTGGGACGTTTCAAGAGACCCAGTACTTC	CASSWGGTFQETQYF
many	.	TRBV29-1	TRBJ2-3	TGCAGCTGGGCGTCTCCAGATACGCAGTATTTT	CSWASPDTQYF
many	.	TRBV12-3/TRBV12-4	TRBJ1-1	TGTGCCAGCAGTTTAAACCAGGCGGAGACTGAAGCTTTCTTT	CASSLNQAETEAFF
few	TRBD2	TRBV20-1	TRBJ2-7	TGCAGTGCGGGTGGAGCGGGAACCTACGAGCAGTACTTC	CSAGGAGTYEQYF
few	TRBD2	TRBV6-5	TRBJ2-1	TGTGCCAGCAGTTACCCCTCTAGCGGGATCGGTGAGCAGTTCTTC	CASSYPSSGIGEQFF
.	.	TRBV27	TRBJ2-7	TGTGCCAGCAGTCGACTTGGACGGGCCGGGTACTTC	CASSRLGRAGYF
many	TRBD1	TRBV7-9	TRBJ1-4	TGTGCCAGCAGCCTGGGACAGGGGGGAACTAATGAAAAACTGTTTTTT	CASSLGQGGTNEKLFF
many	.	TRBV6-2/TRBV6-3	TRBJ2-5	TGTGCCAGTTCCGATGGACTATCTCAAGAGACCCAGTACTTC	CASSDGLSQETQYF
few	.	TRBV5-1	TRBJ1-2	TGCGCCAGCAGCTCGGATCCAGGCCGGGATGGCTACACCTTC	CASSSDPGRDGYTF
.	TRBD1	TRBV20-1	TRBJ1-6	TGCAGTGCCCTACCGGGACAGGGGTTTGATTCACCCCTCCACTTT	CSALPGQGFDSPLHF
.	.	TRBV7-2	TRBJ2-1	TGTGCCAGCAGCTTATTTGGGTTTTGGGAGCAGTTCTTC	CASSLFGFWEQFF
few	.	TRBV11-2	TRBJ2-2	TGTGCCAGCAGCTCAGAGGTTACCGGGGAGCTGTTTTTT	CASSSEVTGELFF
many	.	TRBV7-2	TRBJ2-1	TGTGCCAGCAGCTTAGTTCGGGGGCCACCGTTCTTC	CASSLVRGPPFF
few	TRBD1	TRBV11-3	TRBJ2-1	TGTGCCAGCAGCTCAGCGGGTCCGGGACAGGGGGACGATGAGCAGTTCTTC	CASSSAGPGQGDDEQFF
.	TRBD1	TRBV24-1	TRBJ1-1	TGTGCCACCCTCCAGGACAGGGCGAACACTGAAGCTTTCTTT	CATLQDRANTEAFF
.	TRBD1	TRBV6-5	TRBJ1-2	TGTGCCAGCAGTCGGGGACAGGGAGGAGGCTACACCTTC	CASSRGQGGGYTF
.	.	TRBV7-8	TRBJ1-1	TGTGCCAGCAGCTTAAGGTCAGGGATTACTGAAGCTTTCTTT	CASSLRSGITEAFF
few	.	TRBV19	TRBJ1-5	TGTGCCAGTAGTATCTCGGTAGGGTCCGAGCAGCCCCAGCATTTT	CASSISVGSEQPQHF
few	.	TRBV12-3/TRBV12-4	TRBJ1-1	TGTGCCAGCAGTGCACGACAGAGGAACACTGAAGCTTTCTTT	CASSARQRNTEAFF
.	.	TRBV3-1	TRBJ2-5	TGTGCCAGCAGCCAAGAAACATTCCAAGAGACCCAGTACTTC	CASSQETFQETQYF
.	.	TRBV15	TRBJ2-7	TGTGCCACCAGCAGCGGGGCAGGATCCTACGAGCAGTACTTC	CATSSGAGSYEQYF
.	TRBD1	TRBV5-1	TRBJ2-7	TGCGCCAGCAGCTTGGAATTGGGACAGGGGGAGGAGCAGTACTTC	CASSLELGQGEEQYF
once	.	TRBV15	TRBJ2-5	TGTGCCACCAGCACCCCGGGAAGGGACGTGGCCCAGTACTTC	CATSTPGRDVAQYF
.	.	TRBV5-1	TRBJ2-2	TGCGCCAGCAGCTCCTACCCCGGGACCGGGGAGCTGTTTTTT	CASSSYPGTGELFF